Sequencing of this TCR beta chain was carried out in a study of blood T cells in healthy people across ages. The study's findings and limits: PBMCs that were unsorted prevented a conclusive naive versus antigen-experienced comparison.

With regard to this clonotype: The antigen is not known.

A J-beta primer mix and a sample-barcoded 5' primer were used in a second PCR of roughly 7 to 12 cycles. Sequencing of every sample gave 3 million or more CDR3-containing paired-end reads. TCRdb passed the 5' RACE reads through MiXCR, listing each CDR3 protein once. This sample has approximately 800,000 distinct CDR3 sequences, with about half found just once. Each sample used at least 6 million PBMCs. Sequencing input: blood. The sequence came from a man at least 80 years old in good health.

The CDR3 spells CASSLITYNEQFF. Here the CDR3 DNA reads TGTGCCAGCAGTTTAATTACCTACAATGAGCAGTTCTTC. The chain recombines TRBV27 with TRBJ2-1; the D is unclear. Trimming pared 2 bases from V and 2 bases from J, leaving 4 bases between. CDR3 size: 13 residues. Germline V gene data show CDR1 as MNHEY and CDR2 as SMNVEV (reference sequence).